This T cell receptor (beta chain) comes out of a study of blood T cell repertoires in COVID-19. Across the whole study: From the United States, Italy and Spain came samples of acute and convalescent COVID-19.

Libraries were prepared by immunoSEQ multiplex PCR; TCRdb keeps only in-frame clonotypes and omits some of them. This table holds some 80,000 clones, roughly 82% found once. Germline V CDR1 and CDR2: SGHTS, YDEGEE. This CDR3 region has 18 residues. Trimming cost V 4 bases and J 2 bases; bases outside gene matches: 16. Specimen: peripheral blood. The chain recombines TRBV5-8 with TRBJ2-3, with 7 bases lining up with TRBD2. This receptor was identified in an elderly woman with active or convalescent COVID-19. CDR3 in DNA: TGTGCCAGCAGCCTTATTTCACTGACTAGCACCCCCACAGATACGCAGTATTTT. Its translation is CASSLISLTSTPTDTQYF.